This T cell receptor (beta chain) was identified during a study of blood T cell repertoires in COVID-19 (dated by TCRdb to 2020 to 2022). Some background on the complete study: Samples covering the acute and convalescent phases of COVID-19 were provided by collaborators in the United States, Italy and Spain. The samples were drawn from the first 160 participants of the ongoing ImmuneRACE study and from 950 to 1,500 subjects provided by 6 global collaborators. Subjects who had been exposed to COVID-19, were actively infected with it, or had recovered from it provided the deeply sampled blood TCRbeta repertoires that made up the dataset. The repertoires were released in a freely available public database intended as a resource for research on the immune response to SARS-CoV-2. The material from the prospective study consisted of cDNA or gDNA derived from T cells, B-cell-depleted T cells, or PBMCs. The sample metadata nearly always contained a de-identified subject ID, COVID-19 status, age in years and sex. Where HLA class I and class II types were available, the types were taken from metadata supplied by the sample provider, not from assay-based typing.

As to this clone: The antigen it recognizes is unknown. No per-base quality is available; no much larger clone lies one base away.

Results and caveats for the whole study, not just this receptor: Clinical and demographic metadata were provided uncurated, with the amount varying by source and participant.

TCRbeta CDR3 regions were amplified from genomic DNA by means of the immunoSEQ Assay, a bias-controlled multiplex PCR. From the authors' description of their analysis: Within the assay, amplification of reference gene primers was used to estimate how many nucleated cells each sample contained. Sequence reads were collapsed and filtered to measure the absolute abundance of every unique TCRbeta CDR3 rearrangement. Productive Simpson clonality was computed per sample as the square root of Simpson's diversity index over productive rearrangements. Sourced from immuneACCESS, this table was stored by TCRdb with only in-frame sequences that have V and J called. A share of the clones is absent; for the studies checked, an unresolved V gene accounts for under half, and the remainder has no known explanation. V, J and clone size are taken as reported in that table, and D and trimming were inferred from the DNA itself. The sample table holds 100,000 to 150,000 clones, of which 81% were seen once. The leading ten clones occupy 3.8% of the sample.

V and J are trimmed by 5 bases and 3 bases, and the gene matches miss 6 bases of the junction. From the germline V gene, CDR1 is SGHTA and CDR2 is FQGNSA. The cysteine opens and the phenylalanine closes a CDR3 of 14 amino acids. Of the read, only the CDR3 DNA is kept; its 42 bases are in frame from base 1. Collaborating institutions collected whole blood in K2EDTA tubes following their own protocols. Collaborator samples were shipped for TCRbeta analysis as frozen whole blood, isolated PBMCs, or DNA extracted from either sample type. The chain uses TRBV7-2 and TRBJ1-1; 7 central nucleotides agree with TRBD1. The TCR comes from a woman aged 45-59 years with acute or convalescent COVID-19. The source material was peripheral blood. CDR3 region: CASSPDDRDTEAFF. The nucleotide sequence reads TGTGCCAGCAGCCCGGATGACAGGGACACTGAAGCTTTCTTT.